This T cell receptor beta chain was sequenced in a study of tumor-infiltrating lymphocytes in primary liver carcinoma listed by TCRdb under 2017. Some background on the complete study: The five patients, three men and two women aged 30 to 69 years, had hepatocellular carcinoma (four) or combined HCC and intrahepatic cholangiocarcinoma (one). The tumors of the five patients were staged as T1-T3 N0M0, with maximum diameters ranging from about 4.2 to 10 cm. Samples yielded roughly 3.5 to 7.13 million productive TCRbeta reads; read depth did not differ significantly between tissue types. Across five regions of each liver tumor, along with adjacent normal tissue and blood, the study brought together TCRbeta repertoire sequencing, expression microarrays and whole-exome sequencing. A total of 35 or so specimens from 5 patients, comprising approximately 25 tumor regions, 5 adjacent noncancerous liver tissues and 5 peripheral blood samples, were covered by TCRbeta repertoire sequencing. Agilent mRNA microarray profiling was performed on the 20 to 25 tumor region samples to relate TCRbeta repertoire diversity to the local molecular phenotype. Technical replicate repertoires showed high reproducibility, with mean shared-clone rates approximately 0.89 and correlation coefficients above 0.98. What the work shows at the level of the full study, not this receptor alone: Only the TCR beta chain was sequenced, which likely underestimates true repertoire diversity because unpaired alpha chains were not captured. Compared with blood, tumors had a significantly larger share of the repertoire taken up by the top 250 clones (p = 0.039). Pairs of tumor regions showed greater repertoire overlap (mean roughly 35%) than tumor-adjacent pairs (roughly 17%) or tumor-blood pairs (approximately 15%), which is consistent with antigen-driven expansion. Only about 8-24% of top clones were present in all five regions of a tumor, suggesting spatial heterogeneity of tumor-infiltrating T cells. Bulk unsorted samples precluded comparing CD4+ and CD8+ T cell repertoires. Only 4 or 5 patients were included in the study, and the authors note that the findings should be validated in a larger study.

Only a few counts were recorded for this clonotype. It lacks a known antigen. A junction end diverges from the germline sequence, so it may reflect a read error. Total RNA and DNA were co-extracted from approximately 20-30 mg of bulk tissue with the AllPrep DNA/RNA mini kit, without cell sorting. Between November 2015 and March 2016, a few patients in China with histopathologically diagnosed primary liver carcinoma had their tumors surgically resected. Chronic HBV infection was present in the patients, and the patients were treatment-naive at sampling. Each tumor was sampled at five spatially separated regions: the tumor centre plus the superior, inferior, left-lateral and right-lateral poles. Histology showed that every tumor sample contained more than 80% viable tumor cells. Fresh tumor and adjacent tissue pieces were bisected, with one half stored in RNAlater at -80 degrees C and the other half sent for histology.

TCRbeta-specific cDNA was reverse-transcribed from 500 ng total RNA using a constant-region primer and ProtoScript II reverse transcriptase. The TCRbeta libraries were prepared through three rounds of nested multiplex PCR following a slightly modified ARM-PCR procedure. The first two PCR rounds used multiplex TRBV1-TRBV30 forward primers with a Cbeta reverse primer, each for 10 cycles. Sample barcodes and Illumina adapters were added in a final 25-cycle PCR with Deep VentR polymerase. Before sequencing, amplicons of 200-500 bp were purified from gel using a QIAquick gel extraction kit. TCRbeta amplicons were sequenced on an Illumina HiSeq 2500 with 250-bp paired-end reads. Per the authors' processing: To recover full CDR3 sequences, reads were quality-trimmed using Trimmomatic v0.33 and paired reads were then merged using FLASH v1.2.11. V, D and J germline segments were assigned to the rearranged TCRbeta sequences using MiGEC v1.2.1b. Clonotype statistics and Shannon-Wiener diversity indices were calculated with VDJtools v1.0.0. To cut down on sampling bias, every analysis after diversity analysis relied on just the 250 most abundant clonotypes from each sample. TCRdb trimmed the raw reads at Q25, called clones with MiXCR and kept productive beta chains. Entries are consolidated by CDR3 protein sequence, retaining the most common genes and DNA. The V and J calls and clone size come from TCRdb's table, not from the authors' own analysis. The sample table shows about 66,000 distinct CDR3 sequences, and about three quarters are seen once. Clones ranked in the top ten supply around two fifths of the sample.

For CDR1 and CDR2, the germline V gene lists SGHAT and FQNNGV. The CDR3 runs 14 amino acids, cysteine and phenylalanine included. CDR3 DNA is the only sequence kept; it has 42 bases, read in frame from the first base. This receptor was taken from a man aged 35 to 55 with primary liver carcinoma and hepatitis B virus infection. The specimen sequenced was liver tumor tissue from sampling region 4. The cell subset or site label for this specimen denotes: tumor region T4, right-lateral pole. The chain couples TRBV11-2 to TRBJ1-1, with TRBD1 as a weak D call on 5 bases. The CDR3 protein is CASTGGRVNTEVFF. The nucleotides are TGTGCTAGCACTGGTGGCAGGGTAAACACTGAAGTTTTCTTT.